These T cell receptor beta chains were read from a single sample in a study of chemoradiotherapy in HPV16-positive cancers. Repertoires were generated with immunoSEQ multiplex PCR, while TCRdb's copy carries only in-frame clones and drops some. The data show roughly 10,000 clones, with over 65% seen just once and 36% held by the top ten. The sample was taken from a patient who underwent chemoradiotherapy. These receptors were collected from a human donor with HPV-associated anogenital cancer. Both conserved end residues are trimmed from each CDR3. The D gene is left open where the match is weak. Rows give clone size only sometimes, using once, few, many, or a class for an expanded clone.

d_call j_call clone_size v_call cdr3_aa
- TRBJ1-1 few TRBV2 ASGSLNRGGGNTEAF
- TRBJ2-1 - TRBV5-4 ASTVGGSTLFEQF
TRBD1 TRBJ1-2 - TRBV13 ASSLGETGTVTYGYT
- TRBJ2-1 - TRBV30 AWSFYGNEQF
TRBD2 TRBJ2-5 - TRBV10-3 AISLTAGLAGGKVGTQY
TRBD2 TRBJ2-1 - TRBV9 ASSVVRGASGYNEQF
- TRBJ2-6 - TRBV4-1 ASSQDSWIDYSGANVLT
- TRBJ2-5 - TRBV11-1 ASSLKETQY
- TRBJ2-7 - TRBV12-5 ASGLLYEQY
- TRBJ2-7 - TRBV11-2 ASSLDRSYEQY
- TRBJ1-2 - TRBV18 ASSPQQARDGYT
TRBD2 TRBJ2-1 - TRBV4-3 ASSQEGAGGSASYNEQF
TRBD1 TRBJ1-6 - TRBV6-6 ASSRGQGESPLH
TRBD1 TRBJ2-7 - TRBV19 ASSISGDRGAEQY
- TRBJ2-7 - TRBV27 ASSWFLGYEQY
- TRBJ1-1 - TRBV6-5 ASSYDWNTEAF
- TRBJ2-1 - TRBV18 ASSPGGGVWAYNEQF
- TRBJ2-5 - TRBV25-1 ASSELASGGETQY
- TRBJ2-5 - TRBV5-1 ASSLGPGDGQETQY
- TRBJ1-1 - TRBV30 ARGLYGEAF
- TRBJ1-1 once TRBV19 ASSTGVVTEAF
TRBD2 TRBJ2-7 once TRBV9 ASSVGLAGDEQY
- TRBJ1-2 - TRBV5-1 ASSFGGADQRYGYT
TRBD1 TRBJ1-6 - TRBV25-1 ASKESTGGRGDSPLH
TRBD1 TRBJ1-2 - TRBV30 AWSVPAGGSLT
TRBD2 TRBJ2-7 once TRBV7-8 ASSLRLAGSYEQY
TRBD1 TRBJ1-4 - TRBV11-3 ASSLPGGNEKLF
- TRBJ2-7 - TRBV27 ASRPLGGKGGYEQY
- TRBJ2-2 few TRBV7-7 ASSRSGRMNTGELF
- TRBJ2-5 - TRBV29-1 SVHLGLETQY
- TRBJ1-2 - TRBV30 AWSLEYQGLHYGYT
- TRBJ1-1 once TRBV7-2 ASSLARGLGAEAF
- TRBJ1-2 - TRBV18 ASSPLRVGYGYT
TRBD2 TRBJ2-3 - TRBV18 ASSLAGATRSDTQY
- TRBJ1-2 once TRBV30 AWSAGREYGYT
TRBD2 TRBJ2-3 - TRBV7-2 ASSSRVSGGLNTDTQY
- TRBJ2-7 - TRBV19 ASSPGRTYEQY
- TRBJ1-2 - TRBV6-5 ASSLRTDNYGYT
- TRBJ2-5 once TRBV7-6 ASSEFPGPQETQY
TRBD2 TRBJ2-1 - TRBV7-3 ASSLGVSGGSYNEQF
- TRBJ2-1 - TRBV6-1 ASSQTVSYNEQF
- TRBJ2-5 - TRBV7-2 ASSLALQGAGAQY
- TRBJ2-7 - TRBV5-5 ASSLFSSSYEQY
- TRBJ2-2 - TRBV29-1 SVLNPGELF
TRBD1 TRBJ2-7 once TRBV10-2 ASSGTGGGEQY
- TRBJ2-4 - TRBV9 ASSVRGLAKNIQY
TRBD1 TRBJ2-1 - TRBV4-3 ASSRHRGDYNEQF
- TRBJ2-3 - TRBV7-2 ASSTKGLLNTDTQY